The entry below describes one TCR beta chain. Its antigen is not known. These data come from a study of monozygotic twins with inflammatory bowel disease. Every sample had its cDNA made across eight separate reactions. TCRdb derives one entry per CDR3 protein from the 5' RACE reads, leaving out DNA. The sample shows about 440,000 distinct CDR3 sequences, and 2.4% sits with its ten largest clones. Study conclusions and caveats: Part of the variability in patient repertoires may have come from differing immunosuppressive treatments.

Sequencing used blood. This sequence originates from a human donor with ulcerative colitis or Crohn's disease, or a healthy co-twin of an affected twin (not recorded which).

CDR3 sequence: CASSLRDLSTDTQYF. The chain joins TRBV7-8 to TRBJ2-3; there is no DNA to check the TCRdb D call of TRBD1. CDR3 length: 15 residues. Germline CDR1 SGHVS, CDR2 FQNEAQ.